These 18 T cell receptor beta chains originate from one sample sequenced in a study of T cell responses to AZD1222 COVID-19 vaccine. Produced via immunoSEQ multiplex PCR; TCRdb's table is partial and in-frame only. The sample has 65,000 to 75,000 clones; 84% are singletons. The material sequenced was peripheral blood, taken on day 0 of AZD1222 vaccination. The receptors originated from an adult in good health.

The chain has TRBV19 and TRBJ1-1, with unresolved D. The CDR3 is made up of 13 amino acids. Trimming removed 3 bases from V and 4 bases from J, with 9 bases in between. The germline gives CDR1 LNHDA, CDR2 SQIVND (reference sequence). This CDR3 reads CASSILIGTEAFF. DNA of the CDR3: TGTGCCAGTAGTATTTTAATCGGCACTGAAGCTTTCTTT.

The J gene is TRBJ2-3, the V gene TRBV4-2; 7 bases line up with TRBD2. The CDR3 totals 16 residues. Germline CDR1 LGHNA, CDR2 YNFKEQ. V gave up 1 base and J gave up 1 base; unmatched junction bases: 5. The CDR3, as DNA: TGTGCCAGCAGCCAAGTTGGGCTAGCGGGCACAGATACGCAGTATTTT. Protein sequence: CASSQVGLAGTDTQYF.

V usage is TRBV19 and J usage is TRBJ1-4; D call uncertain. The length of the CDR3 is 14 residues. The V end was cut by 3 bases, the J end by 5 bases, with 10 bases between. Per the germline V gene, CDR1 is LNHDA and CDR2 is SQIVND (reference sequence). The CDR3 loop reads CASSMVGVNEKLFF. Here the CDR3 DNA reads TGTGCCAGTAGTATGGTGGGAGTAAATGAAAAACTGTTTTTT.

The chain carries TRBV3-1 (or the pseudogene TRBV3-2) and TRBJ2-7; 8 bases fit TRBD1. Germline V CDR1 and CDR2: LGHDT, YNNKEL (reference sequence). This CDR3 has 15 amino acids. V was clipped by 1 base and J by 1 base; unmatched bases: 3. The CDR3 protein is CASSQATGGSYEQYF. In DNA, the CDR3 is TGTGCCAGCAGCCAAGCAACAGGGGGTTCCTACGAGCAGTACTTC.

This chain connects TRBV5-1 to TRBJ1-6; 7 bases match TRBD1. CDR1 is SGHRS, CDR2 YFSETQ, per germline. J gave up 10 bases and V 8 bases, and 15 bases lay outside the gene matches. The CDR3 consists of 15 residues. This chain's CDR3 is CASKERTGGSSPLHF. CDR3 nucleotide sequence: TGCGCCAGTAAAGAGCGGACAGGAGGAAGCTCACCCCTCCACTTT.

The V and J genes are TRBV15 and TRBJ1-5, with a weak D call TRBD1 (5 bases). Trimming cost V 0 bases and J 9 bases, with 12 bases left between them. The germline gives CDR1 LNHNV, CDR2 YYDKDF (reference sequence). The CDR3 length is 14 residues. The CDR3 is CATSREGVAGPQHF. DNA for the CDR3: TGTGCCACCAGCAGAGAGGGGGTTGCGGGGCCCCAGCATTTT.

The chain has TRBV5-1 and TRBJ1-3; D not resolved. The CDR3 has 15 amino acids. V lost 3 bases, J lost 0 bases, and 10 bases lay in between. From germline, CDR1 is SGHRS and CDR2 YFSETQ. The CDR3 is CASSSGPSSGNTIYF. The CDR3 DNA reads TGCGCCAGCAGCTCCGGGCCGAGCTCTGGAAACACCATATATTTT.

The chain carries TRBV7-2 and TRBJ2-3; TRBD2 matches at 9 bases. CDR3 length: 18 amino acids. Germline values: CDR1 SGHTA, CDR2 FQGNSA. V lost 2 bases, J lost 6 bases, and 15 bases stayed unmatched. The CDR3 DNA sequence: TGTGCCAGCAGCTTAAGGAGGAGGAGCGGGGGGCCCACTGATACGCAGTATTTT. It is translated as CASSLRRRSGGPTDTQYF.

This chain links TRBV2 with TRBJ1-5; TRBD1 is a possible D gene (6 bases). V dropped 0 bases and J dropped 1 base, with 16 bases sitting between them. The germline gives CDR1 SNHLY, CDR2 FYNNEI. The CDR3 is 18 amino acids. The CDR3 DNA sequence: TGTGCCAGCAGTGAAGCGTCCCCAGGGGCGATAAGCAATCAGCCCCAGCATTTT. As protein: CASSEASPGAISNQPQHF.

The CDR3: CASSLIGINQPQHF. As DNA, the CDR3 is TGTGCCAGCAGCTTAATCGGTATCAATCAGCCCCAGCATTTT. This chain connects TRBV7-9 to TRBJ1-5; D unclear. The germline V gene encodes CDR1 SEHNR and CDR2 FQNEAQ (reference sequence). CDR3 length: 14 amino acids. Trimming cost V 2 bases and J 3 bases, with 8 bases left between them. The full variable domain, completed using reference TRBV7-9 and TRBJ1-5, is DTGVSQNPRHKITKRGQNVTFRCDPISEHNRLYWYRQTLGQGPEFLTYFQNEAQLEKSRLLSDRFSAERPKGSFSTLEIQRTEQGDSAMYLCASSLIGINQPQHFGDGTRLSIL.

This sequence joins TRBV6-2 or TRBV6-3 and TRBJ2-7; D is possibly TRBD1 (5 bases). V dropped 4 bases and J dropped 4 bases, with 11 bases sitting between them. Per germline, CDR1 MNHEY and CDR2 SVGEGT. The CDR3 is 13 amino acids. The DNA for the CDR3 is TGTGCCAGCAGTTTGGGCACAGGATACGAGCAGTACTTC. Amino acid sequence: CASSLGTGYEQYF.

Only one count was recorded for this clone. This rearrangement joins TRBV11-3 to TRBJ2-1; TRBD1 is a possible D gene (6 bases). This CDR3 has 14 residues. Trimming left V 5 bases short and J 4 bases short, with 12 bases between. Germline CDR1 reads SGHNT; CDR2 reads YENEEA. The chain's CDR3 is CASSPGTNYNEQFF. In nucleotides, the CDR3 is TGTGCCAGCAGCCCCGGGACAAATTACAATGAGCAGTTCTTC.

The genes are TRBV7-2 and TRBJ1-1; D may be TRBD1 (6 bases). Germline V gene data show CDR1 as SGHTA and CDR2 as FQGNSA. V lost 1 base, J lost 0 bases, and 18 bases lay in between. The CDR3 length is 18 residues. CDR3 protein: CASSLVGTIGTMNTEAFF. DNA for the CDR3: TGTGCCAGCAGCTTAGTCGGGACAATAGGGACCATGAACACTGAAGCTTTCTTT.

As to this clone: The junction differs from germline at one of its ends, possibly a read error. This chain connects TRBV18 to TRBJ1-1, with D unresolved. The CDR3 spans 13 residues. CDR1 KGHSH and CDR2 LQKENI come from the germline V gene. The CDR3 region has the DNA TGTGCCAGCTCAGGTGACGGGAACTCTGAAGCTTTCTTT. Amino acids: CASSGDGNSEAFF.

The chain recombines TRBV6-6 with TRBJ1-1, with 7 nucleotides matching TRBD1. V gave up 5 bases and J gave up 4 bases; unmatched junction bases: 4. CDR3 length: 13 residues. The germline gives CDR1 MNHNY, CDR2 SVGAGI (reference sequence). CDR3: CASSLDRATEAFF. DNA of the CDR3: TGTGCCAGCAGTCTAGACAGGGCCACTGAAGCTTTCTTT.

The chain couples TRBV9 to TRBJ1-3; no clear D gene. This CDR3 has 14 amino acids. Per the germline V gene, CDR1 is SGDLS and CDR2 is YYNGEE. The V end lost 0 bases, the J end lost 4 bases, and 8 bases lay between the germline ends. The CDR3, as DNA: TGTGCCAGCAGCGTAGCAATGTACGGAAACACCATATATTTT. Its translation is CASSVAMYGNTIYF.

The chain recombines TRBV18 with TRBJ1-5, with 7 bases lining up with TRBD1. The CDR3 runs 16 residues. V dropped 0 bases and J dropped 0; count of bases not matched to a gene: 2. The V gene's germline CDR1 is KGHSH and CDR2 LQKENI. CDR3 sequence: CASSPPGTASNQPQHF. CDR3 in DNA: TGTGCCAGCTCACCACCCGGGACAGCTAGCAATCAGCCCCAGCATTTT. The entire variable domain, with the rest obtained from reference TRBV18 and TRBJ1-5, is as follows: NAGVMQNPRHLVRRRGQEARLRCSPMKGHSHVYWYRQLPEEGLKFMVYLQKENIIDESGMPKERFSAEFPKEGPSILRIQQVVRGDSAAYFCASSPPGTASNQPQHFGDGTRLSIL.

The chain uses TRBV29-1 and TRBJ2-3; D unclear. CDR1 and CDR2 (germline): SQVTM, ANQGSEA. The V gene lost 4 bases and the J gene lost 6 bases, with 5 bases spanning the gap. The CDR3 sequence is 10 residues long. CDR3 loop: CSVGVDTQYF. CDR3 nucleotide sequence: TGCAGCGTTGGGGTTGATACGCAGTATTTT.